This T cell receptor beta chain was retrieved from a study of blood T cell repertoires in COVID-19. Study information: PBMCs, B-cell-depleted T cells, or T cells provided the cDNA or gDNA that made up the material.

As for this clone: The sample has other DNA sequences that encode this CDR3 too.

Sequencing used immunoSEQ multiplex PCR; TCRdb keeps in-frame clones, though not all of them. This sample yields roughly 90,000 clones, of which about 80% are seen a single time; roughly 2.2% belongs to the top ten. The CDR3 runs 13 residues. Germline V gene lookup returns CDR1 KGHSH and CDR2 LQKENI. The V gene lost 6 bases and the J gene lost 1 base, with 9 bases spanning the gap. The TCR sequence derives from a woman in her 70s with acute or convalescent COVID-19. Input material: peripheral blood. The chain couples TRBV18 to TRBJ1-1; D possibly corresponds to TRBD1 (6 bases). The CDR3 sequence: CASSQGQNTEAFF. The CDR3 DNA sequence: TGTGCCAGCTCCCAGGGACAGAACACTGAAGCTTTCTTT.